This TCR beta chain originates from a study of blood T cell repertoires in COVID-19. Study context: The analysed material was cDNA or gDNA that came from T cells, B-cell-depleted T cells, or PBMCs.

Looked up from germline, CDR1 is LGHNA and CDR2 is YSLEER. CDR3 length: 19 amino acids. Turning to this clone: A read error may account for a junction end that differs from germline.

Assay used: immunoSEQ multiplex PCR; TCRdb lists only in-frame clones, some missing. The data hold 130,000 to 150,000 clones, with roughly 88% observed a single time. The rearrangement joins TRBV4-3 to TRBJ2-1; the D gene is possibly TRBD2 (5 bases). The TCR originated in a man in his 60s with active or convalescent COVID-19. Sequencing was carried out using peripheral blood. CDR3 residues: CASRQDKGARPELANEQFF. In nucleotides, the CDR3 is TGCGCCAGCAGACAAGATAAGGGAGCTAGGCCGGAATTGGCGAATGAGCAGTTCTTC.